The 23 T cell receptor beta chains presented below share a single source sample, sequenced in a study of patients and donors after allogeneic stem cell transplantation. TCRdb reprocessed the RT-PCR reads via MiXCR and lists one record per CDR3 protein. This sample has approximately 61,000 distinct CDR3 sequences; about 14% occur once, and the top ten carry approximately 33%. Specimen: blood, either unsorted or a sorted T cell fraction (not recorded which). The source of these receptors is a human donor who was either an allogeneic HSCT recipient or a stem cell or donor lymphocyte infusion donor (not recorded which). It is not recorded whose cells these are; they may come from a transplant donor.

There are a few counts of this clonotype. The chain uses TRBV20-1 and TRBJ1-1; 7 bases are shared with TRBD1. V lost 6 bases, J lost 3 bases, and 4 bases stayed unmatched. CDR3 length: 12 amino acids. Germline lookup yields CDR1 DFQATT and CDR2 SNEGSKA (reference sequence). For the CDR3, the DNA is TGCAGTGCCGTAGACAGGGACACTGAAGCTTTCTTT. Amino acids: CSAVDRDTEAFF.

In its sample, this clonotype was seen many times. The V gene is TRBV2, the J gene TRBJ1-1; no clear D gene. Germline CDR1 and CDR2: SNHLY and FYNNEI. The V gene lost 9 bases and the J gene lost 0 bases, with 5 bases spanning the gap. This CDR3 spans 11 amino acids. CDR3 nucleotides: TGTGCCAGTATGTTGAACACTGAAGCTTTCTTT. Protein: CASMLNTEAFF.

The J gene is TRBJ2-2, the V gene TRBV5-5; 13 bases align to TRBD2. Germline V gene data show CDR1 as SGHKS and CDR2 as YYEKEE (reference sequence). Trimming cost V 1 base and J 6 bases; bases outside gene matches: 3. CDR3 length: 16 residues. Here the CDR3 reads CASSLWTSGSPGELFF. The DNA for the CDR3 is TGTGCCAGCAGCTTGTGGACTAGCGGGAGCCCCGGGGAGCTGTTTTTT.

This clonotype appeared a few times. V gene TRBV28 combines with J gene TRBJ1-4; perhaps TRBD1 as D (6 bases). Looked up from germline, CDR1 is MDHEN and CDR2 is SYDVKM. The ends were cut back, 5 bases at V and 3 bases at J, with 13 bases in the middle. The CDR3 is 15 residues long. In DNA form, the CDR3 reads TGTGCCAGCAGTCCCCATGGGGGCCCTAATGAAAAACTGTTTTTT. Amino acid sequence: CASSPHGGPNEKLFF.

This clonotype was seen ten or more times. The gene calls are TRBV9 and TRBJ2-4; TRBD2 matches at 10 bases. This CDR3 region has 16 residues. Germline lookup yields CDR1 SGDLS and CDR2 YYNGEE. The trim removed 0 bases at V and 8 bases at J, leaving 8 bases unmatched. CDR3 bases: TGTGCCAGCAGCGTAGGGCTAGCGGGAGTGTCGGACATTCAGTACTTC. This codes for CASSVGLAGVSDIQYF.

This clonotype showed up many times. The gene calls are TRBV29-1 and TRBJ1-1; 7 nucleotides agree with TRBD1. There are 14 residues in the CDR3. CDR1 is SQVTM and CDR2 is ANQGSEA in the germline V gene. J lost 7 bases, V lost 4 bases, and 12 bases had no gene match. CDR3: CSVGASFRDSEAFF. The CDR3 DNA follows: TGCAGCGTTGGGGCCTCTTTCCGGGACAGTGAAGCTTTCTTT.

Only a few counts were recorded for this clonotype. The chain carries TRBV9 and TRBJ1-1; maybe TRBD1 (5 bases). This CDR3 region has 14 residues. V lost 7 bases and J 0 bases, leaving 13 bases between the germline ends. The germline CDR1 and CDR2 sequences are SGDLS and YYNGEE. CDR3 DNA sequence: TGTGCCAGCTCATCCTGGGACTTGAACACTGAAGCTTTCTTT. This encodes CASSSWDLNTEAFF. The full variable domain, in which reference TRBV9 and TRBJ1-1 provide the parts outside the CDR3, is DSGVTQTPKHLITATGQRVTLRCSPRSGDLSVYWYQQSLDQGLQFLIQYYNGEERAKGNILERFSAQQFPDLHSELNLSSLELGDSALYFCASSSWDLNTEAFFGQGTRLTVV.

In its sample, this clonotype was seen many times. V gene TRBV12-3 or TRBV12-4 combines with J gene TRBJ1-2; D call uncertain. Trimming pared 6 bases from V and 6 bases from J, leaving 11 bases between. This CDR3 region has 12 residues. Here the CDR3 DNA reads TGTGCCAGCAGCTCCCGTCTTGATGGCTACACCTTC. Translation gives CASSSRLDGYTF.

CDR3 sequence (DNA): TGCGCCAGCTTGGGACAGGCTCCAGATACGCAGTATTTT. Translating it yields CASLGQAPDTQYF. The rearrangement joins TRBV5-1 to TRBJ2-3, with 8 nucleotides matching TRBD1. The germline gives CDR1 SGHRS, CDR2 YFSETQ. The V gene end was trimmed by 7 bases and the J gene end by 4 bases; junction bases not matched to a gene: 5. The CDR3 is 13 residues long. Drawing the rest from reference TRBV5-1 and TRBJ2-3, the complete variable domain is KAGVTQTPRYLIKTRGQQVTLSCSPISGHRSVSWYQQTPGQGLQFLFEYFSETQRNKGNFPGRFSGRQFSNSRSEMNVSTLELGDSALYLCASLGQAPDTQYFGPGTRLTVL.

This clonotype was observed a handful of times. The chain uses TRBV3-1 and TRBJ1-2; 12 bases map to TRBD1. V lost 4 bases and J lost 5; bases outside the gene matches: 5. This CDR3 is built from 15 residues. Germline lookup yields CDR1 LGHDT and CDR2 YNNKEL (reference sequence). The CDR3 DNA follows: TGTGCCAGCAGCCCTACGGGACAGGGGGCGTATGGCTACACCTTC. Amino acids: CASSPTGQGAYGYTF. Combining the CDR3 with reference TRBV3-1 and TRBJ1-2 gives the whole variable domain DTAVSQTPKYLVTQMGNDKSIKCEQNLGHDTMYWYKQDSKKFLKIMFSYNNKELIINETVPNRFSPKSPDKAHLNLHINSLELGDSAVYFCASSPTGQGAYGYTFGSGTRLTVV.

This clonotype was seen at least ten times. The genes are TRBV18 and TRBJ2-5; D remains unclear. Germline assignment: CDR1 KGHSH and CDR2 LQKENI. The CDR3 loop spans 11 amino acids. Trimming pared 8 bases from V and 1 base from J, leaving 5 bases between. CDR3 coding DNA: TGTGCCAGCAGCCCCCAAGAGACCCAGTACTTC. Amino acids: CASSPQETQYF.

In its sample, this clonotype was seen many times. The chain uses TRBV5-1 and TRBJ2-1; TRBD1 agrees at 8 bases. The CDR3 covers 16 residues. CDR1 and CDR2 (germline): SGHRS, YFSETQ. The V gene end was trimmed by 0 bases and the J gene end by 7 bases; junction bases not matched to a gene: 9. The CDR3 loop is CASSLEGQGARNEQFF. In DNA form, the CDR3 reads TGCGCCAGCAGCTTGGAGGGGCAGGGGGCGCGGAATGAGCAGTTCTTC.

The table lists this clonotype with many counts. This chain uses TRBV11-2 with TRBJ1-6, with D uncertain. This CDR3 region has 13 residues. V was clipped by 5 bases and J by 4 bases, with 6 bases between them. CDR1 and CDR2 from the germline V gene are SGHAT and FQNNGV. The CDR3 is CASSLGYNSPLHF. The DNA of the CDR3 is TGTGCCAGCAGCCTGGGGTATAATTCACCCCTCCACTTT.

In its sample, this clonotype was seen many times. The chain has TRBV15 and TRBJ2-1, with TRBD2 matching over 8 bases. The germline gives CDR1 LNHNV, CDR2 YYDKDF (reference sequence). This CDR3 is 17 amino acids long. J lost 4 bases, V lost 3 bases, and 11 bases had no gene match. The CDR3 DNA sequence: TGTGCCACCAGCAGGATATCAGGGGCGGGAGGTTACAATGAGCAGTTCTTC. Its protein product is CATSRISGAGGYNEQFF.

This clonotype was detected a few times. CDR3 in DNA: TGTGCCAGCAAAAGCCTAGCGGGAGGTGAGCAGTTCTTC. Amino acids: CASKSLAGGEQFF. This rearrangement joins TRBV6-5 to TRBJ2-1, with 11 bases fitting TRBD2. The CDR3 extends over 13 amino acids. Trimming removed 7 bases from V and 9 bases from J; junction bases left unmatched: 5. CDR1 and CDR2 from the germline V gene are MNHEY and SVGAGI.

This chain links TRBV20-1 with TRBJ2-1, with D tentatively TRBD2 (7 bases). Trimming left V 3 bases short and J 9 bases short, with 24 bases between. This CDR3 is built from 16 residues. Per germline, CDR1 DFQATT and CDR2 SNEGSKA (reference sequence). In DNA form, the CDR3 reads TGCAGTGCTAGGCCTGGGGGCGGGAGCCTCCGCGGTGAGCAGTTCTTC. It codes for CSARPGGGSLRGEQFF.

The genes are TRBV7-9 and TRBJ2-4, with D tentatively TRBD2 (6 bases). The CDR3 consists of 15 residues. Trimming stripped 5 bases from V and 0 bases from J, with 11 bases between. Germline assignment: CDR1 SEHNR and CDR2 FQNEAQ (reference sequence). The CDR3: CASSGPGLAKNIQYF. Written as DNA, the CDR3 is TGTGCCAGCAGCGGCCCGGGACTAGCCAAAAACATTCAGTACTTC.

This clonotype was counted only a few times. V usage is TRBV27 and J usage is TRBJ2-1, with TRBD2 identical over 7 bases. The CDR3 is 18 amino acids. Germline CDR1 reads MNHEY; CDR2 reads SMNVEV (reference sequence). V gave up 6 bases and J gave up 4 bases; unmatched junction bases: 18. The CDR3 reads CASRTRREGSLRYNEQFF. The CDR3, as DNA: TGTGCCAGCAGGACAAGAAGGGAGGGGTCTTTACGGTACAATGAGCAGTTCTTC.

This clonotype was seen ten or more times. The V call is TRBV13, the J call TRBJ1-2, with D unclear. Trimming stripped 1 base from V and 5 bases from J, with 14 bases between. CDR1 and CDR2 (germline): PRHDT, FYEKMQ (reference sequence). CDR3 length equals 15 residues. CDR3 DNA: TGTGCCAGCAGCTTAGCAGACGGTGGGAGGTATGGCTACACCTTC. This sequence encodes CASSLADGGRYGYTF.

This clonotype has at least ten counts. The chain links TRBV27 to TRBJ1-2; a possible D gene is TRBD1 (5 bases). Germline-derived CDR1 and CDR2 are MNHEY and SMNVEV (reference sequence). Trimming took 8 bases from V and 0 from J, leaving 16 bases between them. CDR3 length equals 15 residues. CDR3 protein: CASALGRGANYGYTF. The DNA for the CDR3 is TGTGCCAGCGCGCTAGGGAGGGGAGCTAACTATGGCTACACCTTC.

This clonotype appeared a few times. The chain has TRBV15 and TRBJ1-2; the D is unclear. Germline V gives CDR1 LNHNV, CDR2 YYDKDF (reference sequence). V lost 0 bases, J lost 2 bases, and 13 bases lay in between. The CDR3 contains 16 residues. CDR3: CATSRDIRRWNYGYTF. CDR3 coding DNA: TGTGCCACCAGCAGAGATATTCGACGCTGGAACTATGGCTACACCTTC.

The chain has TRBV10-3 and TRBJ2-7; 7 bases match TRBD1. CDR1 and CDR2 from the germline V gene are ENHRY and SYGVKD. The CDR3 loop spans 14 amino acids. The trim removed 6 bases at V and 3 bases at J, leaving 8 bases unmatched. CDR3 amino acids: CAISITGDIYEQYF. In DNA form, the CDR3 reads TGTGCCATCAGCATTACAGGGGACATCTACGAGCAGTACTTC.

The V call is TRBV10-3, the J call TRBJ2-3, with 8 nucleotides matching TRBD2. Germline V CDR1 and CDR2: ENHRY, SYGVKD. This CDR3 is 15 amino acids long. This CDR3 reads CALRTGTSSTDTQYF. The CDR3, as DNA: TGTGCTCTCCGTACGGGGACTAGTAGCACAGATACGCAGTATTTT.